This T cell receptor (beta chain) emerged from a study of blood T cell repertoires in COVID-19. With V trimmed by 3 bases and J by 5 bases, 4 bases remained unmatched. The CDR3 covers 14 residues. Germline assignment: CDR1 MNHNS and CDR2 SASEGT. Sequencing was performed with immunoSEQ multiplex PCR; in TCRdb, only in-frame clones are kept and a portion is missing. The sample lists around 300,000 clones, almost 85% occurring once. Material: peripheral blood. The chain joins TRBV6-1 to TRBJ1-5; TRBD1 matches 7 bases. This sequence originates from a human donor in a cohort sampled during active COVID-19. CDR3 sequence reads: CASSDGTEYQPQHF. The CDR3 nucleotides are TGTGCCAGCAGTGATGGGACAGAGTATCAGCCCCAGCATTTT.